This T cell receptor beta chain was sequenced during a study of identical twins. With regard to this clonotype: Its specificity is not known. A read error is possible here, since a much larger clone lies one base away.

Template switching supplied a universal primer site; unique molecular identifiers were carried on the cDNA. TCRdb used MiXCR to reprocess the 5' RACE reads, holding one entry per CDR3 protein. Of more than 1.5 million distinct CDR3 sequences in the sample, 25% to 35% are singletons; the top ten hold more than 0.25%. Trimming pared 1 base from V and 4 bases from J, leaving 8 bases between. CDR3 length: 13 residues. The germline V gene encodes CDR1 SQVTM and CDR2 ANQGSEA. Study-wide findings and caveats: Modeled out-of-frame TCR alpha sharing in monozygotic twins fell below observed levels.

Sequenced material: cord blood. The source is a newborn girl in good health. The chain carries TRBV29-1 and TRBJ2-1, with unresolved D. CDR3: CSVEGSAYNEQFF. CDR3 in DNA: TGCAGCGTTGAAGGGTCGGCTTACAATGAGCAGTTCTTC.